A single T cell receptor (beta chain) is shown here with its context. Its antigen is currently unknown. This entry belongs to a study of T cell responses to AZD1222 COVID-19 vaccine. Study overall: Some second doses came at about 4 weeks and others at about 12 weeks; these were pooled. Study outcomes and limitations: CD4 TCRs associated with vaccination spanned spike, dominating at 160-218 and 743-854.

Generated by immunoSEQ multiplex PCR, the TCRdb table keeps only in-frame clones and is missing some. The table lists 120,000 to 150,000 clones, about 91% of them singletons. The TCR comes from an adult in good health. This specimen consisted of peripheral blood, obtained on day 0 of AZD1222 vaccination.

Here the CDR3 DNA reads TGTGCCAGCAGGTCACTTGGCTCTGGAAACACCATATATTTT. The encoded protein is CASRSLGSGNTIYF. The chain is built from TRBV6-5 and TRBJ1-3, with D unclear. Germline CDR1 and CDR2: MNHEY and SVGAGI. Between the trimmed V and J ends, which lost 6 bases and 0 bases, there was a span of 9 bases. The CDR3 is made up of 14 amino acids.